This is a list of T cell receptor beta chains from one sample in a study of shared clonotypes between healthy human individuals. TCRdb's copy holds only in-frame clones and misses some; the assay was immunoSEQ multiplex PCR. This sample has more than 2 million clones; 85% to 95% occur once, and the top ten carry about 0.13%. The sample consisted of naive CD4+ T cells sorted from blood. These receptor sequences come from a man aged 18 to 35 in good health. Each CDR3 is given with its conserved first and last residue. D genes are given only for firm matches.

v_call: TRBV11-1; j_call: TRBJ2-1; d_call: -; cdr3_aa: CASSLIAGQQQFF; cdr3_nt: TGTGCCAGCAGCTTGATCGCCGGCCAACAGCAGTTCTTC
v_call: TRBV7-2; j_call: TRBJ1-3; d_call: -; cdr3_aa: CASSFMAALGNTIYF; cdr3_nt: TGTGCCAGCAGCTTTATGGCGGCACTCGGAAACACCATATATTTT
v_call: TRBV15; j_call: TRBJ2-7; d_call: -; cdr3_aa: CATSRDTSSYEQYF; cdr3_nt: TGTGCCACCAGCAGAGATACAAGCTCCTACGAGCAGTACTTC
v_call: TRBV5-1; j_call: TRBJ2-5; d_call: -; cdr3_aa: CASGQRVQETQYF; cdr3_nt: TGCGCCAGTGGACAGAGAGTTCAAGAGACCCAGTACTTC
v_call: TRBV2; j_call: TRBJ2-5; d_call: TRBD1; cdr3_aa: CASSQQGQAFQETQYF; cdr3_nt: TGTGCCAGCAGCCAACAGGGACAGGCCTTTCAAGAGACCCAGTACTTC
v_call: TRBV30; j_call: TRBJ1-5; d_call: -; cdr3_aa: CAWNGKGTQPQHF; cdr3_nt: TGTGCCTGGAATGGAAAGGGGACCCAGCCCCAGCATTTT
v_call: TRBV7-9; j_call: TRBJ1-5; d_call: TRBD1; cdr3_aa: CASSWGTGGNQPQHF; cdr3_nt: TGTGCCAGCAGCTGGGGGACAGGGGGCAATCAGCCCCAGCATTTT
v_call: TRBV18; j_call: TRBJ2-1; d_call: TRBD2; cdr3_aa: CASSPAGGHNEQFF; cdr3_nt: TGTGCCAGCTCACCGGCGGGGGGACACAATGAGCAGTTCTTC
v_call: TRBV4-1; j_call: TRBJ2-3; d_call: -; cdr3_aa: CASSQDLGRSTDTQYF; cdr3_nt: TGCGCCAGCAGCCAAGATTTGGGCAGGAGCACAGATACGCAGTATTTT
v_call: TRBV5-1; j_call: TRBJ2-1; d_call: -; cdr3_aa: CASSLPLGEQFF; cdr3_nt: TGCGCCAGCAGCTTGCCTCTCGGTGAGCAGTTCTTC